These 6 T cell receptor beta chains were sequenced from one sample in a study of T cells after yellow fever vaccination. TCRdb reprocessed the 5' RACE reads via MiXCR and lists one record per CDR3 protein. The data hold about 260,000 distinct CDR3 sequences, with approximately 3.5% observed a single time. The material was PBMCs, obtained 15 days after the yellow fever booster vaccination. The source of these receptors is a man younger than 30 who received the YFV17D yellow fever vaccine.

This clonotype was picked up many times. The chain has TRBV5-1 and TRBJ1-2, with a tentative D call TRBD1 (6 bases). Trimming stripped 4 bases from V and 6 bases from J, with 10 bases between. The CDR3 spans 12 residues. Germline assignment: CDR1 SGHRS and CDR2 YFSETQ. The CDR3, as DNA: TGCGCCAGCAGCGAACAGGGTCATGGCTACACCTTC. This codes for CASSEQGHGYTF.

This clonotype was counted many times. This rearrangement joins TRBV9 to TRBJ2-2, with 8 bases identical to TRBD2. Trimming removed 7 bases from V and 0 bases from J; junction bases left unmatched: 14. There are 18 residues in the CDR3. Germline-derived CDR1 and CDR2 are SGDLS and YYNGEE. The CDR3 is CASGLSGVAGTNTGELFF. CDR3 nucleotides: TGTGCCAGCGGATTATCCGGCGTAGCGGGGACGAACACCGGGGAGCTGTTTTTT.

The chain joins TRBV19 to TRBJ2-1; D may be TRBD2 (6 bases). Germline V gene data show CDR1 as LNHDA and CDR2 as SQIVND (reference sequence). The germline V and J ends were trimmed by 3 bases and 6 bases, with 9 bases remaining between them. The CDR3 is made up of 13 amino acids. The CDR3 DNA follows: TGTGCCAGTAGTATCCGGGACTCCAATGAGCAGTTCTTC. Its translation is CASSIRDSNEQFF.

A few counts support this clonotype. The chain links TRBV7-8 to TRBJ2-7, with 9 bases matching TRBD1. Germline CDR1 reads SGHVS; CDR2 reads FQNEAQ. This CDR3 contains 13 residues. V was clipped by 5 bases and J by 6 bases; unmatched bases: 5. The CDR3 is CASSMDRGSEQYF. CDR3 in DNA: TGTGCCAGCAGCATGGACAGGGGCTCCGAGCAGTACTTC.

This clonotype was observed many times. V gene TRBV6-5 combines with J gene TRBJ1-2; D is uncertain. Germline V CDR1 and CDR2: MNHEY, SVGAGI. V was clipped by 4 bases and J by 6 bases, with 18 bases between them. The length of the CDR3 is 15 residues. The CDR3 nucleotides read TGTGCCAGCAGTTTCAGATTCGAGGGAGTGGATGGCTACACCTTC. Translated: CASSFRFEGVDGYTF.

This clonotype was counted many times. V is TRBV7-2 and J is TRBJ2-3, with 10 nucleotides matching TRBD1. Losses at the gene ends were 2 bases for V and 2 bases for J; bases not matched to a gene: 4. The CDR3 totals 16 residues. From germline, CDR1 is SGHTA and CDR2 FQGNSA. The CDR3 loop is CASSLSDRGLTDTQYF. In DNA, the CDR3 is TGTGCCAGCAGCTTATCCGACAGGGGGCTCACAGATACGCAGTATTTT.